Presented here are 31 T cell receptor beta chains from one specimen sequenced in a study of T cells after yellow fever vaccination. Each CDR3 protein gets one entry after TCRdb re-called the 5' RACE reads with MiXCR. The sample lists 500,000 to 650,000 distinct CDR3 sequences; approximately 16% were seen once. The source material was PBMCs, sampled more than 4 days after the first yellow fever vaccination. Receptor source: a man younger than 35 who received the YFV17D yellow fever vaccine.

This clonotype was detected only a few times. The chain uses TRBV4-3 and TRBJ1-4, with D possibly matching TRBD1 (6 bases). This CDR3 has 16 residues. V was cut by 0 bases and J by 2 bases, with 10 bases left in between. CDR1 LGHNA and CDR2 YSLEER come from the germline V gene. Here the CDR3 reads CASSQDPGATNEKLFF. DNA of the CDR3: TGCGCCAGCAGCCAAGATCCGGGGGCGACTAATGAAAAACTGTTTTTT.

This clonotype was detected a few times. The chain employs TRBV6-1 and TRBJ2-7, with D tentatively TRBD2 (6 bases). In germline, CDR1 is MNHNS, CDR2 SASEGT. V lost 2 bases, J lost 6 bases, and 8 bases lay in between. The CDR3 is 12 residues long. The CDR3 DNA sequence: TGTGCCAGCAGTGAATGGAGGGTCGAGCAGTACTTC. Protein: CASSEWRVEQYF.

This clonotype has at least ten counts. The chain couples TRBV4-1 to TRBJ2-1, with D perhaps matching TRBD2 (7 bases). CDR1 MGHRA and CDR2 YSYEKL come from the germline V gene. Trimming removed 2 bases from V and 7 bases from J, with 21 bases in between. The length of the CDR3 is 17 residues. The CDR3, as DNA: TGCGCCAGCAGCCAACGTGATTTTGGGGGGGCAGGGAATGAGCAGTTCTTC. This sequence encodes CASSQRDFGGAGNEQFF.

This sequence joins TRBV5-1 and TRBJ2-1, with a possible D match to TRBD2 (6 bases). This CDR3 has 14 residues. Between the trimmed V and J ends, which lost 4 bases and 8 bases, there was a span of 16 bases. Germline assignment: CDR1 SGHRS and CDR2 YFSETQ. The CDR3 reads CASSLISGGDEQFF. As DNA, the CDR3 is TGCGCCAGCAGCCTGATTAGCGGCGGGGATGAGCAGTTCTTC. The entire variable domain, with the rest obtained from reference TRBV5-1 and TRBJ2-1, is as follows: KAGVTQTPRYLIKTRGQQVTLSCSPISGHRSVSWYQQTPGQGLQFLFEYFSETQRNKGNFPGRFSGRQFSNSRSEMNVSTLELGDSALYLCASSLISGGDEQFFGPGTRLTVL.

The chain has TRBV9 and TRBJ1-1; D perhaps matches TRBD1 (6 bases). The germline V and J ends were trimmed by 0 bases and 0 bases, with 15 bases remaining between them. Germline lookup yields CDR1 SGDLS and CDR2 YYNGEE. The CDR3 totals 17 residues. CDR3 sequence: CASSVAPWGAMNTEAFF. CDR3 in DNA: TGTGCCAGCAGCGTAGCCCCTTGGGGGGCCATGAACACTGAAGCTTTCTTT.

The V gene is TRBV30, the J gene TRBJ2-7; no clear D. Germline assignment: CDR1 GTSNPN and CDR2 SVGIG (reference sequence). This CDR3 is 10 amino acids long. The V end was cut by 4 bases, the J end by 11 bases, with 12 bases between. The CDR3 coding sequence is TGTGCCTGGAAAGGGCCTCCGGAGTACTTC. The encoded protein is CAWKGPPEYF.

This clonotype was detected many times. J is TRBJ2-2 and V is TRBV20-1, with D possibly called TRBD1 or TRBD2 (5 bases each). Trimming cost V 1 base and J 8 bases, with 14 bases left between them. The germline V gene encodes CDR1 DFQATT and CDR2 SNEGSKA (reference sequence). The CDR3 has 14 residues. The CDR3 bases are TGCAGTGCTAGAGCCGGGACCCTAGTTGGGGAGCTGTTTTTT. Protein sequence: CSARAGTLVGELFF.

Only a few counts were recorded for this clonotype. This rearrangement joins TRBV10-3 to TRBJ2-7; D might be TRBD1 (5 bases). The length of the CDR3 is 12 residues. The germline V and J ends were trimmed by 6 bases and 1 base, with 7 bases remaining between them. CDR1 ENHRY and CDR2 SYGVKD come from the germline V gene. CDR3 residues: CAISDSSYEQYV. CDR3 coding DNA: TGTGCCATCAGCGACAGTTCCTACGAGCAGTACGTC.

This clonotype appeared a few times. The chain employs TRBV7-6 and TRBJ1-1; D unresolved. The CDR3 sequence is 14 residues long. V lost 1 base, J lost 1 base, and 7 bases lay in between. The germline V gene has CDR1 SGHVS and CDR2 FNYEAQ. The CDR3 DNA is TGTGCCAGCAGCTTAGGAGTAAGGAACACTGAAGCTTTCTTT. Translating gives CASSLGVRNTEAFF.

The chain uses TRBV7-2 and TRBJ2-3, with D possibly TRBD1 on 5 matching bases. Germline V lookup: CDR1 SGHTA, CDR2 FQGNSA. The V gene lost 6 bases and the J gene lost 0 bases, with 10 bases spanning the gap. The CDR3 spans 14 residues. The CDR3 DNA is TGTGCCAGCAGAGGGGTTTACAGCACAGATACGCAGTATTTT. This encodes CASRGVYSTDTQYF.

This clonotype was detected only once. One end of the junction varies from germline; a read error may be responsible. The rearrangement links TRBV3-1 to TRBJ2-1; D gene uncertain. Germline CDR1 LGHDT, CDR2 YNNKEL (reference sequence). CDR3 length equals 14 residues. CDR3 nucleotide sequence: TGTGCCAGCAGCCACGGGTCCTCCCACAATGAGCAGTTCTTC. It encodes CASSHGSSHNEQFF.

The rearrangement links TRBV9 to TRBJ2-2; no definite D call. V was clipped by 3 bases and J by 8 bases, with 11 bases between them. CDR3 length equals 13 residues. Germline assignment: CDR1 SGDLS and CDR2 YYNGEE. The CDR3 reads CASSATLWGELFF. CDR3 DNA sequence: TGTGCCAGCAGCGCGACTCTCTGGGGGGAGCTGTTTTTT.

The rearrangement joins TRBV12-3 or TRBV12-4 to TRBJ2-1; no clear D. The CDR3 is made up of 14 amino acids. Trimming stripped 4 bases from V and 0 bases from J, with 7 bases between. The CDR3 nucleotides are TGTGCCAGCAGTTCCCCGATCTCCTACAATGAGCAGTTCTTC. Translated: CASSSPISYNEQFF.

This clonotype was recorded a few times. A read error may account for a junction end that differs from germline. This rearrangement joins TRBV15 to TRBJ1-2; perhaps TRBD1 as D (5 bases). The CDR3 consists of 12 residues. Germline V CDR1 and CDR2: LNHNV, YYDKDF (reference sequence). In DNA, the CDR3 is TGTGCCACCAGCAGAGGGGAGGGGCCGCGCGCCTTC. It encodes CATSRGEGPRAF.

J is TRBJ2-7 and V is TRBV7-9, with TRBD1 identical over 9 bases. Germline V gives CDR1 SEHNR, CDR2 FQNEAQ (reference sequence). CDR3 size: 14 residues. V trimming: 3 bases; J trimming: 7 bases; junction bases outside the gene matches: 7. The CDR3 DNA is TGTGCCAGCAGCTTTACAGGGGGCGCGGAGGAGCAGTACGTC. Protein sequence: CASSFTGGAEEQYV.

CDR3 loop: CASSDSGDSGNTIYF. The CDR3 DNA is TGTGCCAGCAGTGATAGTGGCGACTCTGGAAACACCATATATTTT. V and J are TRBV25-1 and TRBJ1-3; D remains unclear. From germline, CDR1 is MGHDK and CDR2 SYGVNS. Trimming left V 3 bases short and J 0 bases short, with 9 bases between. The CDR3 extends over 15 amino acids. Variable domain in full (rest from reference TRBV25-1 and TRBJ1-3): EADIYQTPRYLVIGTGKKITLECSQTMGHDKMYWYQQDPGMELHLIHYSYGVNSTEKGDLSSESTVSRIRTEHFPLTLESARPSHTSQYLCASSDSGDSGNTIYFGEGSWLTVV.

This clonotype has a handful of counts. This chain links TRBV11-2 with TRBJ2-1; D might be TRBD2 (6 bases). V lost 3 bases to trimming and J lost 7 bases, with 16 bases between them. The CDR3 spans 15 residues. Germline CDR1 reads SGHAT; CDR2 reads FQNNGV. CDR3 residues: CASSFRGAVLNEQFF. CDR3 DNA sequence: TGTGCCAGCAGCTTTCGCGGGGCAGTGTTAAATGAGCAGTTCTTC.

This chain connects TRBV23-1 to TRBJ2-2; D is perhaps TRBD2 (6 bases). TRBV23-1 is an ORF; its function is uncertain. This CDR3 is built from 14 residues. V lost 2 bases and J lost 6, with 10 bases in between. The CDR3 DNA reads as TGCGCCAGCAGTCAAAGGAGGGGCGCCGGGGAGCTGTTTTTT. Translated: CASSQRRGAGELFF.

As to this clonotype: Relative to the germline gene, one junction end is altered; a read error may explain this. The J gene is TRBJ2-7, the V gene TRBV25-1; 7 bases are shared with TRBD1. The germline CDR1 and CDR2 sequences are MGHDK and SYGVNS. This CDR3 contains 16 residues. CDR3 residues: CASSEYSGTAFGERYF. The CDR3 nucleotides read TGTGCCAGCAGTGAATACTCCGGGACAGCGTTCGGGGAGCGGTACTTC.

This clonotype showed up just a few times. The rearrangement joins TRBV9 to TRBJ2-3; D unclear. This CDR3 is 16 amino acids long. Deletions cut 3 bases from V and 0 bases from J, with 14 bases between. Germline V gene data show CDR1 as SGDLS and CDR2 as YYNGEE. The CDR3 sequence: CASSAPGAPSTDTQYF. DNA of the CDR3: TGTGCCAGCAGCGCCCCAGGAGCACCTAGCACAGATACGCAGTATTTT.

The chain employs TRBV12-3 or TRBV12-4 and TRBJ2-3; tentative D call: TRBD2 (5 bases). V was pared by 3 bases and J by 1 base, with 8 bases between. CDR3 length: 14 amino acids. CDR3 protein: CASSFQEGTDTQYF. CDR3 nucleotide sequence: TGTGCCAGCAGTTTCCAGGAGGGCACAGATACGCAGTATTTT.

The V gene is TRBV7-2, the J gene TRBJ2-5; D may correspond to TRBD1 or TRBD2 (5 bases each). Trimming shortened V by 5 bases and J by 4 bases, and 11 bases separated the two germline ends. Germline V gene lookup returns CDR1 SGHTA and CDR2 FQGNSA. This CDR3 has 13 amino acids. The CDR3 region has the DNA TGTGCCAGCAGCCACGAGGGGCGAGAGACCCAGTACTTC. Translated: CASSHEGRETQYF. Complete variable domain (other parts from reference TRBV7-2 and TRBJ2-5): GAGVSQSPSNKVTEKGKDVELRCDPISGHTALYWYRQSLGQGLEFLIYFQGNSAPDKSGLPSDRFSAERTGGSVSTLTIQRTQQEDSAVYLCASSHEGRETQYFGPGTRLLVL.

The J gene is TRBJ2-1, the V gene TRBV11-2, with TRBD2 matching 9 bases. V was pared by 3 bases and J by 2 bases, with 2 bases of the junction left unmatched. CDR1 and CDR2 (germline): SGHAT, FQNNGV. The CDR3 loop spans 15 amino acids. The CDR3: CASSFLAGTYNEQFF. DNA for the CDR3: TGTGCCAGCAGCTTCCTAGCGGGGACCTACAATGAGCAGTTCTTC. Full variable domain (outside the CDR3, taken from reference TRBV11-2 and TRBJ2-1): EAGVAQSPRYKIIEKRQSVAFWCNPISGHATLYWYQQILGQGPKLLIQFQNNGVVDDSQLPKDRFSAERLKGVDSTLKIQPAKLEDSAVYLCASSFLAGTYNEQFFGPGTRLTVL.

The V gene is TRBV5-1, the J gene TRBJ2-3, with 9 bases that match TRBD1. V lost 4 bases and J lost 5; bases outside the gene matches: 11. Germline-derived CDR1 and CDR2 are SGHRS and YFSETQ. The CDR3 is 16 amino acids. The CDR3 region is CASSARQGGRLDTQYF. CDR3 DNA: TGCGCCAGCAGCGCCCGACAGGGGGGCAGATTAGATACGCAGTATTTT.

This clonotype was counted many times. The V call is TRBV7-7, the J call TRBJ2-7, with 7 nucleotides matching TRBD2. The J segment lost 2 bases and the V segment lost 3 bases, leaving 7 bases of the junction unmatched. This CDR3 contains 15 residues. Germline V CDR1 and CDR2: SSHAT, FNYEAQ (reference sequence). CDR3 loop: CASSFGPGRTYEQYF. The CDR3 bases are TGTGCCAGCAGCTTTGGCCCCGGGAGGACCTACGAGCAGTACTTC.

This clonotype was recorded once. A read error may produce the germline difference seen at one junction end. V is TRBV3-1 and J is TRBJ2-6; D is unclear. Germline V gene lookup returns CDR1 LGHDT and CDR2 YNNKEL (reference sequence). The CDR3 runs 15 residues. The CDR3 spells CACSQGVTGANVLTF. CDR3 nucleotides: TGTGCCTGCAGCCAAGGCGTGACTGGGGCCAACGTCCTGACTTTC.

This clonotype occurred a few times. The CDR3 nucleotides are TGCGCCAGCAGCCCCCACGCCCGCCAGGGGGAGGTTTATACCGGCTACACCTTC. It specifies CASSPHARQGEVYTGYTF. The chain combines TRBV5-1 with TRBJ1-2; 7 nucleotides match TRBD1. The length of the CDR3 is 18 residues. Trimming cost V 4 bases and J 8 bases; bases outside gene matches: 23. Germline CDR1 is SGHRS and CDR2 is YFSETQ.

The V gene is TRBV5-1, the J gene TRBJ2-3, with TRBD1 identical over 7 bases. V dropped 2 bases and J dropped 12; count of bases not matched to a gene: 12. Germline loops: CDR1 SGHRS, CDR2 YFSETQ. The CDR3 length is 14 residues. The CDR3 DNA follows: TGCGCCAGCAGCTTCCTAGGGGGCCCGGAGACACAGTATTTT. The encoded protein is CASSFLGGPETQYF.

The J gene is TRBJ2-5, the V gene TRBV2, with TRBD1 identical over 7 bases. Germline CDR1 SNHLY, CDR2 FYNNEI. The CDR3 extends over 14 amino acids. V lost 8 bases and J lost 7; bases outside the gene matches: 13. This CDR3 is CASRPGQSTGTQYF. DNA for the CDR3: TGTGCCAGCCGCCCGGGACAGAGTACGGGGACCCAGTACTTC.

The rearrangement joins TRBV30 to TRBJ2-2; D remains unclear. CDR1 GTSNPN and CDR2 SVGIG come from the germline V gene (reference sequence). Trimming shortened V by 7 bases and J by 4 bases, and 16 bases separated the two germline ends. The CDR3 contains 14 residues. The CDR3 region has the DNA TGTGCCTACCCCCCCCGGCAGAGCACCGGGGAGCTGTTTTTT. Translated: CAYPPRQSTGELFF.

The rearrangement links TRBV27 to TRBJ2-1; perhaps TRBD2 as D (5 bases). The V gene's germline CDR1 is MNHEY and CDR2 SMNVEV (reference sequence). This CDR3 contains 15 residues. V was trimmed by 3 bases and J by 2 bases, leaving 11 bases between them. Written as DNA, the CDR3 is TGTGCCAGCAGTTTGTACGGGGAGCCCTACAATGAGCAGTTCTTC. Protein product: CASSLYGEPYNEQFF.